This T cell receptor (beta chain) was recorded in a study of blood T cell repertoires in COVID-19. Study-wide background: In each case, the material was cDNA or gDNA derived from T cells, B-cell-depleted T cells, or PBMCs.

Using immunoSEQ multiplex PCR, the repertoire was profiled, and TCRdb retains in-frame clones only, with some absent. The sample holds some 60,000 clones, about 88% seen once. Germline V gene lookup returns CDR1 LNHDA and CDR2 SQIVND (reference sequence). J was trimmed by 1 base and V by 11 bases; bases with no gene match: 5. This CDR3 region has 13 residues. The table lists this clone with a count of one. This receptor was taken from a man aged 60-69 years with acute or convalescent COVID-19. Sample: peripheral blood. The rearrangement joins TRBV19 to TRBJ2-3; 8 bases agree with TRBD1. In DNA, the CDR3 is TGTGCCGCTGGACAGGGCGGCACAGATACGCAGTATTTT. Its protein product is CAAGQGGTDTQYF. Drawing the rest from reference TRBV19 and TRBJ2-3, the complete variable domain is DGGITQSPKYLFRKEGQNVTLSCEQNLNHDAMYWYRQDPGQGLRLIYYSQIVNDFQKGDIAEGYSVSREKKESFPLTVTSAQKNPTAFYLCAAGQGGTDTQYFGPGTRLTVL.